The 19 T cell receptor beta chains listed next were all sequenced from one sample in a study of shared clonotypes between healthy human individuals. The protocol was immunoSEQ multiplex PCR, while the TCRdb copy is restricted to in-frame clones and leaves out a portion. Altogether about 2.3 million clones are present, about 92% being singletons, with the ten largest covering 0.35% to 0.45%. The source material was naive CD4+ T cells from PBMCs. As to subset: CD45RA+ positively selected. These receptors all stem from a man younger than 35 in good health. Some clones in this sample may be carry-over from other donors' samples.

V and J are TRBV7-9 and TRBJ2-7; maybe TRBD1 (5 bases). The CDR3 totals 13 residues. The V end lost 1 base, the J end lost 6 bases, and 10 bases lay between the germline ends. CDR1 is SEHNR and CDR2 is FQNEAQ in the germline V gene (reference sequence). CDR3 sequence (DNA): TGTGCCAGCAGCTTAGAGCAGGGAAGCGAGCAGTACTTC. This encodes CASSLEQGSEQYF.

V and J are TRBV19 and TRBJ1-4; 7 positions agree with TRBD1. The CDR3 is made up of 14 amino acids. Germline CDR1 LNHDA, CDR2 SQIVND (reference sequence). J gave up 5 bases and V 7 bases, and 7 bases lay outside the gene matches. The CDR3 sequence is CASMTGSLNEKLFF. The CDR3 DNA is TGTGCCAGTATGACAGGGTCATTGAATGAAAAACTGTTTTTT.

The chain has TRBV11-2 and TRBJ2-1; 12 bases fit TRBD2. Germline trimming cut 4 bases from V and 3 bases from J; bases unmatched to any gene: 7. The CDR3 has 17 residues. Germline CDR1 is SGHAT and CDR2 is FQNNGV. The CDR3 DNA follows: TGTGCCAGCAGCTCCCGGACTAGCGGGATACTCTACAATGAGCAGTTCTTC. This translates into CASSSRTSGILYNEQFF.

The rearrangement uses TRBV28 and TRBJ1-3; D gene ambiguous. The CDR3 is 12 residues long. Germline values: CDR1 MDHEN, CDR2 SYDVKM. Trimming took 6 bases from V and 4 from J, leaving 7 bases between them. The CDR3 bases are TGTGCCAGCAGCAAGATGGGAAACACCATATATTTT. Amino acid sequence: CASSKMGNTIYF.

This chain's CDR3 is CASSLNRASSYNEQFF. The CDR3 DNA reads as TGTGCCAGCAGCTTAAATCGGGCTAGCTCCTACAATGAGCAGTTCTTC. The genes are TRBV7-2 and TRBJ2-1; no reliable D call. Germline loops: CDR1 SGHTA, CDR2 FQGNSA. The CDR3 is 16 residues long. Deletions cut 2 bases from V and 0 bases from J, with 11 bases between.

The chain uses TRBV19 and TRBJ2-7; tentatively, D is TRBD2 (6 bases). The CDR3 length is 17 residues. Trimming took 1 base from V and 0 from J, leaving 16 bases between them. Germline V CDR1 and CDR2: LNHDA, SQIVND (reference sequence). In DNA form, the CDR3 reads TGTGCCAGTAGTATAGCCTGGTCGGCTAGCGTCTCCTACGAGCAGTACTTC. This codes for CASSIAWSASVSYEQYF.

The chain uses TRBV2 and TRBJ2-7, with 8 bases that match TRBD1. This CDR3 has 14 residues. Per germline, CDR1 SNHLY and CDR2 FYNNEI. V was clipped by 4 bases and J by 1 base; unmatched bases: 3. CDR3 in amino acids: CASSGDRLSYEQYF. The CDR3 nucleotides read TGTGCCAGCAGTGGGGACAGGTTATCCTACGAGCAGTACTTC.

The J gene is TRBJ1-5, the V gene TRBV28, with D possibly TRBD1 on 5 matching bases. Germline-derived CDR1 and CDR2 are MDHEN and SYDVKM. The CDR3 length is 13 residues. V lost 7 bases and J lost 4, with 11 bases in between. The CDR3 DNA sequence: TGTGCCAGCATCCAGGGAGGGAATCAGCCCCAGCATTTT. This gives the protein CASIQGGNQPQHF.

This clone was seen just once. The chain carries TRBV5-1 and TRBJ2-7; D unclear. The germline V gene encodes CDR1 SGHRS and CDR2 YFSETQ. The CDR3 runs 15 residues. Trimming stripped 5 bases from V and 0 bases from J, with 15 bases between. The chain's CDR3 is CASSPEQISSYEQYF. CDR3 nucleotides: TGCGCCAGCAGTCCTGAGCAAATCAGCTCCTACGAGCAGTACTTC.

V gene TRBV30 combines with J gene TRBJ1-2, with 7 bases identical to TRBD1. Unmatched junction bases numbered 10, after V lost 3 bases and J lost 0 bases. Germline-derived CDR1 and CDR2 are GTSNPN and SVGIG (reference sequence). This CDR3 contains 16 residues. The chain's CDR3 is CAWSIRGTVTNYGYTF. As DNA, the CDR3 is TGTGCCTGGAGCATCAGGGGGACGGTTACTAACTATGGCTACACCTTC. The variable domain in full, completed from reference TRBV30 and TRBJ1-2, reads SQTIHQWPATLVQPVGSPLSLECTVEGTSNPNLYWYRQAAGRGLQLLFYSVGIGQISSEVPQNLSASRPQDRQFILSSKKLLLSDSGFYLCAWSIRGTVTNYGYTFGSGTRLTVV.

The J gene is TRBJ2-7, the V gene TRBV4-2; 7 bases agree with TRBD2. The length of the CDR3 is 16 residues. Germline values: CDR1 LGHNA, CDR2 YNFKEQ. The V segment lost 1 base and the J segment 0 bases; nucleotides outside the gene matches: 6. The CDR3 is CASSQVLADHSYEQYF. The CDR3 bases are TGTGCCAGCAGCCAAGTTCTAGCGGACCACTCCTACGAGCAGTACTTC.

Note on this clone: This sample includes further DNA sequences coding for the same CDR3. V gene TRBV7-2 combines with J gene TRBJ2-1, with 11 bases lining up with TRBD2. This CDR3 spans 17 amino acids. Per the germline V gene, CDR1 is SGHTA and CDR2 is FQGNSA. Trimming at V came to 2 bases and at J to 1 base, leaving 4 bases not matched to a gene. CDR3 residues: CASSLTSGSLSYNEQFF. CDR3 nucleotide sequence: TGTGCCAGCAGCTTAACTAGCGGGAGTCTATCCTACAATGAGCAGTTCTTC.

The chain has TRBV11-1 and TRBJ1-3; 10 bases are shared with TRBD1. Germline CDR1 is SGHAT and CDR2 is FQDESV (reference sequence). J was trimmed by 0 bases and V by 5 bases; bases with no gene match: 13. This CDR3 spans 19 amino acids. The CDR3 nucleotides are TGTGCCAGCAGCGGACACCTGGGGACAGGGGCCCTCTCTGGAAACACCATATATTTT. Translating gives CASSGHLGTGALSGNTIYF.

The chain employs TRBV4-1 and TRBJ2-7; 8 bases agree with TRBD2. The CDR3 loop spans 14 amino acids. From germline, CDR1 is MGHRA and CDR2 YSYEKL. The junction had 6 bases not matched to a gene; V was cut back by 8 bases and J by 0 bases. CDR3 amino acids: CASYLAGNSYEQYF. The DNA for the CDR3 is TGCGCCAGCTATTTAGCGGGGAACTCCTACGAGCAGTACTTC.

The table lists this clone with a count of one. V and J are TRBV19 and TRBJ1-4; weak D call: TRBD1 (5 bases). Deletions cut 3 bases from V and 7 bases from J, with 12 bases between. The CDR3 has 14 amino acids. Per the germline V gene, CDR1 is LNHDA and CDR2 is SQIVND (reference sequence). The CDR3 DNA sequence: TGTGCCAGTAGTATTGGGGCAGACCTTGAAAAACTGTTTTTT. Its protein is CASSIGADLEKLFF.

The rearrangement joins TRBV15 to TRBJ2-5; 7 nucleotides align to TRBD2. V was clipped by 0 bases and J by 5 bases; unmatched bases: 6. Germline V gives CDR1 LNHNV, CDR2 YYDKDF (reference sequence). CDR3 length: 15 amino acids. The CDR3 reads CATSREGRVPETQYF. In DNA, the CDR3 is TGTGCCACCAGCAGAGAGGGGAGGGTGCCTGAGACCCAGTACTTC. The variable domain in full, completed from reference TRBV15 and TRBJ2-5, reads DAMVIQNPRYQVTQFGKPVTLSCSQTLNHNVMYWYQQKSSQAPKLLFHYYDKDFNNEADTPDNFQSRRPNTSFCFLDIRSPGLGDTAMYLCATSREGRVPETQYFGPGTRLLVL.

This clone is a singleton in its sample. The chain employs TRBV12-5 and TRBJ2-3; D may be TRBD1 or TRBD2 (5 bases each). Trimming removed 6 bases from V and 2 bases from J, with 12 bases in between. The V gene's germline CDR1 is LGHNT and CDR2 FRNRAP. The CDR3 is made up of 14 amino acids. The CDR3 region is CASGLWGYTDTQYF. The CDR3 DNA is TGTGCTAGTGGCCTTTGGGGGTACACAGATACGCAGTATTTT.

The chain employs TRBV5-6 and TRBJ2-1; TRBD2 might be the D (5 bases). The CDR3 totals 16 residues. CDR1 and CDR2 (germline): SGHDT, YYEEEE. Trimming left V 4 bases short and J 0 bases short, with 14 bases between. CDR3 bases: TGTGCCAGCAGCCCGGAGCGGAATCCCTCCTACAATGAGCAGTTCTTC. Translating it yields CASSPERNPSYNEQFF. Filled out from reference TRBV5-6 and TRBJ2-1, the complete variable domain reads DAGVTQSPTHLIKTRGQQVTLRCSPKSGHDTVSWYQQALGQGPQFIFQYYEEEERQRGNFPDRFSGHQFPNYSSELNVNALLLGDSALYLCASSPERNPSYNEQFFGPGTRLTVL.

The CDR3 nucleotides are TGTGCCAGCAGCTTAGAGGGGGATGGGGCCAACGTCCTGACTTTC. Encoded protein: CASSLEGDGANVLTF. The chain joins TRBV7-2 to TRBJ2-6, with D maybe TRBD1 (6 bases). The V end was cut by 1 base, the J end by 3 bases, with 7 bases between. CDR1 and CDR2 (germline): SGHTA, FQGNSA. This CDR3 has 15 residues.